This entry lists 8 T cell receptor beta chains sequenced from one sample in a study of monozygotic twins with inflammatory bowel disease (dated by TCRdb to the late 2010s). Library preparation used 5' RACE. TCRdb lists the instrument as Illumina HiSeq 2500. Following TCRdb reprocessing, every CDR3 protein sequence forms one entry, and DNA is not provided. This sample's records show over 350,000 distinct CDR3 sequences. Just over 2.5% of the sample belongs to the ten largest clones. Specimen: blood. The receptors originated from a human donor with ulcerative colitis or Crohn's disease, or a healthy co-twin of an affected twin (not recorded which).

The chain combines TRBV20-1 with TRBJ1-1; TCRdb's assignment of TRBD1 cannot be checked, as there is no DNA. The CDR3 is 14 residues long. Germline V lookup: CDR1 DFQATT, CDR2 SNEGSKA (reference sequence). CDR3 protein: CSAHGGPVNTEAFF.

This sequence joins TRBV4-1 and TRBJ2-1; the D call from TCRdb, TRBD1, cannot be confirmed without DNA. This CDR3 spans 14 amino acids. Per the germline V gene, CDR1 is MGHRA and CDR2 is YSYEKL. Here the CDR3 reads CASSQGEGADEQFF.

Here the CDR3 reads CASSQSFPGQGFGYTF. The chain combines TRBV4-3 with TRBJ1-2; TCRdb picks TRBD1, but there is no DNA to check that call. This CDR3 is built from 16 residues. CDR1 is LGHNA, CDR2 YSLEER, per germline.

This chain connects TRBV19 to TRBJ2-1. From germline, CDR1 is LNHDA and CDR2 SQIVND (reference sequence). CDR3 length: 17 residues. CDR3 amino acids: CASSPQPFDTLPNEQFF. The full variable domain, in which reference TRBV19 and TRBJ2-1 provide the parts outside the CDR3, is DGGITQSPKYLFRKEGQNVTLSCEQNLNHDAMYWYRQDPGQGLRLIYYSQIVNDFQKGDIAEGYSVSREKKESFPLTVTSAQKNPTAFYLCASSPQPFDTLPNEQFFGPGTRLTVL.

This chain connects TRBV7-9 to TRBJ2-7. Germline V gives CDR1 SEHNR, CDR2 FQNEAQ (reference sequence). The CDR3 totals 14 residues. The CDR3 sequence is CASRPTAFGPEQYF.

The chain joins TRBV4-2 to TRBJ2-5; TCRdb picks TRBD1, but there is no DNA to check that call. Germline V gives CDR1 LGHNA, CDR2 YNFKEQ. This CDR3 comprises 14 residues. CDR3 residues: CASSTKGGTETQYF.

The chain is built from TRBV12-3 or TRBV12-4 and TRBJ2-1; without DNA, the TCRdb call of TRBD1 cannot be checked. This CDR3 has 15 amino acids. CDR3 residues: CASSSTGIGSREQFF.

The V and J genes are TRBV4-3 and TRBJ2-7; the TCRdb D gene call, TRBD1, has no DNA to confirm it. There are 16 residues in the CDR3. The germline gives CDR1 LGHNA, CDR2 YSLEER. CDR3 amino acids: CASSQDSRTVLYEQYF.